This T cell receptor (beta chain) stems from a study of blood T cell repertoires in COVID-19. Study overall: The samples span acute and convalescent COVID-19 from the United States, Italy and Spain. T cells, B-cell-depleted T cells, or PBMCs provided the cDNA or gDNA that served as material.

This CDR3 has 13 amino acids. The V and J ends lost 7 bases and 5 bases, in that order; junction bases with no gene match: 7. Germline V gene sequence: CDR1 SGHNT, CDR2 YYREEE (reference sequence). Per the authors' pipeline: Estimated nucleated cell counts came from reference gene primer amplification. Only in-frame clones appear in the TCRdb table, and some are missing; sequencing was by immunoSEQ multiplex PCR. That table is the source of V, J and clone size, and D and trimming were worked out from the DNA. The sample consists of 110,000 or so clones, approximately 90% of them appearing once. The chain is built from TRBV5-4 and TRBJ1-2; 8 bases agree with TRBD1. Sequenced material: peripheral blood. The TCR sequence derives from a woman in her fifties or sixties with acute or convalescent COVID-19. The DNA for the CDR3 is TGTGCCAGCTCGGAACAGGGGGGGTATGGCTACACCTTC. This encodes CASSEQGGYGYTF.